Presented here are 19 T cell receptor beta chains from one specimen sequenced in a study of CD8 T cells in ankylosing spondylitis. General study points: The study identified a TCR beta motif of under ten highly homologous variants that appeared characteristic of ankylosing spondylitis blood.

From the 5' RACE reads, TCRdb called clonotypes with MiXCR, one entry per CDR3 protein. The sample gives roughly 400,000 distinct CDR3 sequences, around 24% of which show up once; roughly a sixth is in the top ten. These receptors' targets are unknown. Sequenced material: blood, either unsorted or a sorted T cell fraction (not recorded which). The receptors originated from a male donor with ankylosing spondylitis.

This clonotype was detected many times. The CDR3 bases are TGCGCCAGCACAGCTTGGGGCCTAGCGGGTTCTGAGCAGTTCTTC. It translates to CASTAWGLAGSEQFF. The rearrangement joins TRBV5-1 to TRBJ2-1; 8 nucleotides line up with TRBD2. Germline assignment: CDR1 SGHRS and CDR2 YFSETQ. The ends lost 6 bases at V and 9 bases at J; junction bases unmatched: 14. This CDR3 contains 15 residues.

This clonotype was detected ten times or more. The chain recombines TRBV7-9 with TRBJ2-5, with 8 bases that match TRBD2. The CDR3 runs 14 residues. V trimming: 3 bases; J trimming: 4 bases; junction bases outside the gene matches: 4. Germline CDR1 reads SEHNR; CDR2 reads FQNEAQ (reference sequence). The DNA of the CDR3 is TGTGCCAGCAGCTTGCGTCTAGCGGGAGAGACCCAGTACTTC. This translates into CASSLRLAGETQYF.

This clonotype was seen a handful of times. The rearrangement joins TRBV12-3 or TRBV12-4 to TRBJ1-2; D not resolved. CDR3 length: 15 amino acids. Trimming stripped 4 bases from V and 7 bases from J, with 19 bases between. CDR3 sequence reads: CASSSAGFRASGYTF. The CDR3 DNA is TGTGCCAGCAGTTCGGCTGGGTTCCGAGCAAGTGGCTACACCTTC.

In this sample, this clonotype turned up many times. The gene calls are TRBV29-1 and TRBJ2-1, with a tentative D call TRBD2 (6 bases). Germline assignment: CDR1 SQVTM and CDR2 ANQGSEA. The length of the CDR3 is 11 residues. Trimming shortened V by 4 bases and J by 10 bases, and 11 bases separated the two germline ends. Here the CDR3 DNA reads TGCAGCGTTGTAACCGGGGGAGAGCAGTTCTTC. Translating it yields CSVVTGGEQFF.

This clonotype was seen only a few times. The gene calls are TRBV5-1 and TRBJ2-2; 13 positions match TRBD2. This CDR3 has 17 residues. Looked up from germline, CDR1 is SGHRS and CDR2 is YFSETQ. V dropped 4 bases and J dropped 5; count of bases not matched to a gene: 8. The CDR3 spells CASSTTSGRAGTGELFF. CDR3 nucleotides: TGCGCCAGCAGCACCACTAGCGGGAGGGCCGGTACCGGGGAGCTGTTTTTT.

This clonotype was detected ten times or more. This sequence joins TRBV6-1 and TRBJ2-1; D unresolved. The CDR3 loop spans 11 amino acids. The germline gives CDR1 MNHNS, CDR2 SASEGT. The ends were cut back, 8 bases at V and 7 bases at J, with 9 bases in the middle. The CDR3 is CASLGWNEQFF. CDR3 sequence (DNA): TGTGCCAGCCTAGGCTGGAATGAGCAGTTCTTC.

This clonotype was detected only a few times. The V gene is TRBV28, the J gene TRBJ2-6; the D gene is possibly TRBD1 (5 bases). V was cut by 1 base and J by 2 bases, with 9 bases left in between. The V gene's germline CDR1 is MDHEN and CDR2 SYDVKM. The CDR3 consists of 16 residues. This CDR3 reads CASSLFQGAGANVLTF. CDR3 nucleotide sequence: TGTGCCAGCAGTTTATTTCAGGGTGCTGGGGCCAACGTCCTGACTTTC.

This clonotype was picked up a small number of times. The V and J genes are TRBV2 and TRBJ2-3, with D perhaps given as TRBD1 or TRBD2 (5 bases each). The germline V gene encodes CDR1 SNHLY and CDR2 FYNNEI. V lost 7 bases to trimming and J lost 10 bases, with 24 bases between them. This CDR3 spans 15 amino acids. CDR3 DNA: TGTGCCAGCAAAGATCCGGGACGGAGTAACCGAGCGCAGTATTTT. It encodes CASKDPGRSNRAQYF.

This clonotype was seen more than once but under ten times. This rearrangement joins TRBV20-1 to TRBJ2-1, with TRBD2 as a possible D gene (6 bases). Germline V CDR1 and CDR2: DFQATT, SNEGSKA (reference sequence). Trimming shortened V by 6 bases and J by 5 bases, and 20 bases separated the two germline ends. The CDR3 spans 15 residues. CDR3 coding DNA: TGCAGTGCCCCCGCATCTAGCGTGGGAGACAATGAGCAGTTCTTC. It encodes CSAPASSVGDNEQFF.

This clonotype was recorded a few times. In DNA, the CDR3 is TGTGCCAGCAGTTATGGGACAGGGAGCAATCAGCCCCAGCATTTT. This gives the protein CASSYGTGSNQPQHF. The chain recombines TRBV12-3 or TRBV12-4 with TRBJ1-5, with TRBD1 matching over 9 bases. There are 15 residues in the CDR3. V lost 4 bases and J lost 1; bases outside the gene matches: 2.

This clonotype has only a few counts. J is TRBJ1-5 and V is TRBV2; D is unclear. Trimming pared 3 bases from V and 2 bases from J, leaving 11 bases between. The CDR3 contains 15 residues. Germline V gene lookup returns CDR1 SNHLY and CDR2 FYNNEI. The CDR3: CASSESLPGNQPQHF. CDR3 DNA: TGTGCCAGCAGTGAGTCTCTACCGGGCAATCAGCCCCAGCATTTT.

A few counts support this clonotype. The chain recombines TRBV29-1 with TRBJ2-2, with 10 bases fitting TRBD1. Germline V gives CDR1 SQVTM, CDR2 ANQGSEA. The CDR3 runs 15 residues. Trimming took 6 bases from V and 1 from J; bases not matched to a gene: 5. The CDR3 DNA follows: TGCAGCGTAGGTTGGACAGGGGGGAACACCGGGGAGCTGTTTTTT. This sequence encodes CSVGWTGGNTGELFF.

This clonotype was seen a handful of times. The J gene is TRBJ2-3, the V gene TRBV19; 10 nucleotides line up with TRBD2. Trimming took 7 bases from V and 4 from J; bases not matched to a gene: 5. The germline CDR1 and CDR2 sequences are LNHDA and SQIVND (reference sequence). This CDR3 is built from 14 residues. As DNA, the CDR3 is TGTGCCAGTAACGATCTAGCGGGAGCAGATACGCAGTATTTT. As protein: CASNDLAGADTQYF.

The CDR3 DNA reads TGTGCCTGGAGAGGTCTAGCGGGCAGCACAGATACGCAGTATTTT. Translating it yields CAWRGLAGSTDTQYF. This chain uses TRBV30 with TRBJ2-3, with 8 positions matching TRBD2. V was clipped by 3 bases and J by 0 bases; unmatched bases: 5. This CDR3 spans 15 amino acids. Germline-derived CDR1 and CDR2 are GTSNPN and SVGIG (reference sequence).

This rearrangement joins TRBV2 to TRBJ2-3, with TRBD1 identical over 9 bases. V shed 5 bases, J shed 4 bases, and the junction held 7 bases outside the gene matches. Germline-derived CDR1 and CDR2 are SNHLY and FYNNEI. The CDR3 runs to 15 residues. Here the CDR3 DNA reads TGTGCCAGCAGTAAAAACCGACAGGGGGCAGATACGCAGTATTTT. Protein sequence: CASSKNRQGADTQYF.

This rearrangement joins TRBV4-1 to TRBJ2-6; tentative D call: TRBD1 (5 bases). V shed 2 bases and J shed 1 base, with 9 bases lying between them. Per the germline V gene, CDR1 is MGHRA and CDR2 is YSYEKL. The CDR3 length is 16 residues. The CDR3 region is CASSQLRASGANVLTF. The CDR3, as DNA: TGCGCCAGCAGCCAACTCAGGGCTTCTGGGGCCAACGTCCTGACTTTC.

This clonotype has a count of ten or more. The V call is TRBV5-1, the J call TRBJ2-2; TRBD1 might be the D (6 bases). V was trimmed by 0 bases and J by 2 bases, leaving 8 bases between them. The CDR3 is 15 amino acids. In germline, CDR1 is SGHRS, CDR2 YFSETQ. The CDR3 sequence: CASSLAGANTGELFF. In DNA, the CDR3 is TGCGCCAGCAGCTTGGCAGGGGCTAACACCGGGGAGCTGTTTTTT. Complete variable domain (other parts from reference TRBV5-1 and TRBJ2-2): KAGVTQTPRYLIKTRGQQVTLSCSPISGHRSVSWYQQTPGQGLQFLFEYFSETQRNKGNFPGRFSGRQFSNSRSEMNVSTLELGDSALYLCASSLAGANTGELFFGEGSRLTVL.

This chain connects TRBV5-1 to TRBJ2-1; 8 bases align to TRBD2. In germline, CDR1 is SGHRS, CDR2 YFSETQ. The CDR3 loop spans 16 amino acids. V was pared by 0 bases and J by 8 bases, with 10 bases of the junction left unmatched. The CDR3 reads CASSLVGGLVYDEQFF. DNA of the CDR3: TGCGCCAGCAGCTTGGTTGGGGGACTAGTTTACGATGAGCAGTTCTTC.

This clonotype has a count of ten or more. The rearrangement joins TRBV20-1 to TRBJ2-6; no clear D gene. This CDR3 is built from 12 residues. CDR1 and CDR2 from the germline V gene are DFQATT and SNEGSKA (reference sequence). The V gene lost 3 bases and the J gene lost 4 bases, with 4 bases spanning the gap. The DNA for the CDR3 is TGCAGTGCTAGTTCAGGGGCCAACGTCCTGACTTTC. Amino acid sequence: CSASSGANVLTF.